This T cell receptor (beta chain) was obtained from a study of glioma-infiltrating T cells after dendritic cell vaccination. Overall study context: Dendritic cell vaccine was injected intradermally three times, biweekly.

This clone has more than one count but fewer than ten. TCRdb's copy holds only in-frame clones and misses some; the assay was immunoSEQ multiplex PCR. The repertoire holds 85,000 to 100,000 clones, roughly 85% seen once, with more than 8% in the top ten. The V and J ends lost 6 bases and 2 bases, in that order; junction bases with no gene match: 4. CDR3 size: 14 residues. Germline V lookup: CDR1 SGHAT, CDR2 FQNNGV. Time point denoted: after dendritic cell vaccination, including at tumor progression/relapse. The rearrangement joins TRBV11-2 to TRBJ1-2; 9 nucleotides align to TRBD1. This TCR derives from a human donor with glioblastoma. Specimen: blood, collected after dendritic cell vaccination. The CDR3 spells CASRGDRVNYGYTF. The CDR3 bases are TGTGCCAGCAGAGGGGACAGGGTAAACTATGGCTACACCTTC.